One and the same sample provided the 20 T cell receptor beta chains below, sequenced in a study of CD8 T cell repertoires and HIV-1 epitope variants. For these receptors, no antigen is known. Repertoires were generated with immunoSEQ multiplex PCR, while TCRdb's copy carries only in-frame clones and drops some. The sample records some 5,500 clones, roughly 68% being singletons. Sample: cultured CD8+ T cells derived from PBMCs. The receptors originated from a male donor with HIV.

Remarks on this clone: This CDR3 is also generated by other DNA sequences in the sample. The rearrangement joins TRBV19 to TRBJ2-2; D is uncertain. Germline V lookup: CDR1 LNHDA, CDR2 SQIVND (reference sequence). The CDR3 sequence is 12 residues long. Trimming pared 6 bases from V and 7 bases from J, leaving 9 bases between. CDR3 in amino acids: CASRGPDGELFF. For the CDR3, the DNA is TGTGCCAGTAGAGGCCCGGACGGGGAGCTGTTTTTT.

This chain connects TRBV5-4 to TRBJ2-1; tentatively, D is TRBD1 or TRBD2 (5 bases each). This CDR3 comprises 13 residues. The V gene's germline CDR1 is SGHNT and CDR2 YYREEE (reference sequence). V gave up 5 bases and J gave up 8 bases, with 14 bases separating them. DNA of the CDR3: TGTGCCAGCAGTTTCCTCAGAGGGGATGAGCAGTTCTTC. Protein product: CASSFLRGDEQFF.

Concerning this clone itself: An end of the junction differs from the germline gene, which may be a read error. The chain has TRBV4-1 and TRBJ2-7; perhaps D is TRBD1 or TRBD2 (5 bases each). Germline CDR1 is MGHRA and CDR2 is YSYEKL. This CDR3 contains 14 residues. CDR3: CASSPTGGRDEQYF. Here the CDR3 DNA reads TGTGCCAGCAGCCCTACAGGCGGGCGGGACGAGCAGTACTTC.

CDR3 sequence reads: CASRPTGGNVRETQYF. The CDR3 nucleotides read TGCGCCAGCAGACCGACAGGGGGCAACGTTAGGGAGACCCAGTACTTC. The chain combines TRBV5-1 with TRBJ2-5; 10 nucleotides agree with TRBD1. The CDR3 covers 16 residues. With 5 bases clipped from V and 5 bases from J, the junction kept 12 bases outside the gene matches. Germline CDR1 is SGHRS and CDR2 is YFSETQ. Combining the CDR3 with reference TRBV5-1 and TRBJ2-5 gives the whole variable domain KAGVTQTPRYLIKTRGQQVTLSCSPISGHRSVSWYQQTPGQGLQFLFEYFSETQRNKGNFPGRFSGRQFSNSRSEMNVSTLELGDSALYLCASRPTGGNVRETQYFGPGTRLLVL.

The chain joins TRBV19 to TRBJ2-7; 11 bases agree with TRBD2. CDR3 length: 16 amino acids. J gave up 6 bases and V 0 bases, and 7 bases lay outside the gene matches. In germline, CDR1 is LNHDA, CDR2 SQIVND (reference sequence). The DNA of the CDR3 is TGTGCCAGTAGTATAGATCTTGGGCTAGCGGGAGGCGAGCAGTACTTC. It is translated as CASSIDLGLAGGEQYF.

The genes are TRBV7-2 and TRBJ2-1; 9 positions agree with TRBD2. The CDR3 spans 15 residues. V shed 4 bases, J shed 8 bases, and the junction held 9 bases outside the gene matches. Germline values: CDR1 SGHTA, CDR2 FQGNSA. The CDR3 DNA reads TGTGCCAGCAGCTACCCGGGACTAGCTTCAGATGAGCAGTTCTTC. It codes for CASSYPGLASDEQFF.

This clone is termed medium-sized (0.01 to 0.1%). The CDR3 protein is CASSQVNTEAFF. The CDR3 DNA reads as TGTGCCAGCAGCCAAGTGAACACTGAAGCTTTCTTT. The chain has TRBV4-2 and TRBJ1-1; D gene ambiguous. The V gene lost 1 base and the J gene lost 0 bases, with 0 bases spanning the gap. The CDR3 covers 12 residues. CDR1 LGHNA and CDR2 YNFKEQ come from the germline V gene.

This clone is labeled medium-sized (0.01 to 0.1%). The chain joins TRBV7-3 to TRBJ1-5; D gene ambiguous. Trimming removed 1 base from V and 2 bases from J, with 12 bases in between. The CDR3 extends over 16 amino acids. The germline CDR1 and CDR2 sequences are SGHTA and FQGTGA. CDR3 DNA: TGTGCCAGCAGCTTAAATGGAGGGTTGCGCAATCAGCCCCAGCATTTT. It translates to CASSLNGGLRNQPQHF.

V usage is TRBV10-3 and J usage is TRBJ2-4, with D unresolved. V was clipped by 11 bases and J by 5 bases, with 10 bases between them. Germline lookup yields CDR1 ENHRY and CDR2 SYGVKD. CDR3 size: 11 residues. CDR3 DNA: TGTGCCGCTCGAACAGAAAACATTCAGTACTTC. Translated: CAARTENIQYF.

This clone was counted a single time. The gene calls are TRBV19 and TRBJ2-3; tentatively, D is TRBD1 (6 bases). The CDR3 contains 15 residues. V was trimmed by 5 bases and J by 0 bases, leaving 12 bases between them. CDR1 and CDR2 (germline): LNHDA, SQIVND (reference sequence). In DNA form, the CDR3 reads TGTGCCAGTAGTTCAGGGGCAACTAGCACAGATACGCAGTATTTT. It codes for CASSSGATSTDTQYF.

The chain recombines TRBV2 with TRBJ2-5; 11 bases align to TRBD2. This CDR3 is 15 amino acids long. V lost 6 bases, J lost 2 bases, and 5 bases stayed unmatched. Germline V gene lookup returns CDR1 SNHLY and CDR2 FYNNEI. This CDR3 is CASRRLAGSQETQYF. CDR3 nucleotide sequence: TGTGCCAGCAGGAGACTAGCGGGGTCACAAGAGACCCAGTACTTC.

V gene TRBV10-2 combines with J gene TRBJ2-6; the match to TRBD1 covers 11 bases. CDR1 is WSHSY and CDR2 is SAAADI in the germline V gene. The CDR3 loop spans 18 amino acids. V shed 7 bases and J 2 bases; nucleotides not matched to a gene: 10. CDR3 in DNA: TGCGCCAGCACCCCAATCGGACAGGGGGCAGCTGGGGCCAACGTCCTGACTTTC. Its translation is CASTPIGQGAAGANVLTF.

The chain couples TRBV6-5 to TRBJ2-1; D is uncertain. Germline V gene lookup returns CDR1 MNHEY and CDR2 SVGAGI. The CDR3 consists of 16 residues. V was pared by 4 bases and J by 1 base, with 14 bases between. This chain's CDR3 is CASSSKAHESYNEQFF. The DNA of the CDR3 is TGTGCCAGCAGTTCGAAGGCACACGAATCCTACAATGAGCAGTTCTTC.

In its sample, this clone ranks as large. J is TRBJ1-2 and V is TRBV6-1; D remains unclear. Trimming removed 2 bases from V and 3 bases from J, with 16 bases in between. The CDR3 extends over 16 amino acids. Germline V gene data show CDR1 as MNHNS and CDR2 as SASEGT. Here the CDR3 DNA reads TGTGCCAGCAGTGAACTTCCACAAGACCTAGACTATGGCTACACCTTC. It codes for CASSELPQDLDYGYTF.

This clone was seen a few times. The chain carries TRBV2 and TRBJ2-1, with D perhaps TRBD2 (6 bases). CDR1 is SNHLY, CDR2 FYNNEI, per germline. The germline V and J ends were trimmed by 6 bases and 5 bases, with 14 bases remaining between them. This CDR3 comprises 14 residues. CDR3 coding DNA: TGTGCCAGCAGCACTAGCACCCTGGACAATGAGCAGTTCTTC. Translating gives CASSTSTLDNEQFF.

The J gene is TRBJ2-1, the V gene TRBV5-1; TRBD2 matches 8 bases. Germline V gene data show CDR1 as SGHRS and CDR2 as YFSETQ. CDR3 size: 16 residues. Losses at the gene ends were 2 bases for V and 8 bases for J; bases not matched to a gene: 12. CDR3 in DNA: TGCGCCAGCAGCTTCTTAGCGGGACCAGTCGGTGATGAGCAGTTCTTC. Its translation is CASSFLAGPVGDEQFF.

This rearrangement joins TRBV4-3 to TRBJ1-6; D ambiguous. Germline V gene lookup returns CDR1 LGHNA and CDR2 YSLEER. The V and J ends lost 0 bases and 4 bases respectively, with 10 bases between them. The CDR3 has 16 amino acids. CDR3 in DNA: TGCGCCAGCAGCCAAGACGTCAGCTATTATAATTCACCCCTCCACTTT. Its translation is CASSQDVSYYNSPLHF.

The chain joins TRBV28 to TRBJ2-7; possibly TRBD1 for D (6 bases). Looked up from germline, CDR1 is MDHEN and CDR2 is SYDVKM. V gave up 3 bases and J gave up 2 bases, with 8 bases separating them. This CDR3 has 13 residues. Written as DNA, the CDR3 is TGTGCCAGCAGTTTGGGACAACCCTACGAGCAGTACTTC. It is translated as CASSLGQPYEQYF.

The chain has TRBV5-4 and TRBJ2-7, with 9 bases aligning to TRBD2. The germline V gene encodes CDR1 SGHNT and CDR2 YYREEE (reference sequence). V was pared by 0 bases and J by 3 bases, with 10 bases of the junction left unmatched. This CDR3 is built from 17 residues. The CDR3 here is CASSLAFSGSYFYEQYF. CDR3 nucleotide sequence: TGTGCCAGCAGCTTGGCCTTTAGCGGGAGTTATTTCTACGAGCAGTACTTC.

The chain combines TRBV10-2 with TRBJ1-3, with 7 positions matching TRBD1. From germline, CDR1 is WSHSY and CDR2 SAAADI. This CDR3 is built from 16 residues. V lost 9 bases and J lost 4; bases outside the gene matches: 15. CDR3 residues: CARFDFDRVGGNTIYF. In nucleotides, the CDR3 is TGCGCCAGATTCGACTTCGACAGGGTGGGGGGAAACACCATATATTTT.